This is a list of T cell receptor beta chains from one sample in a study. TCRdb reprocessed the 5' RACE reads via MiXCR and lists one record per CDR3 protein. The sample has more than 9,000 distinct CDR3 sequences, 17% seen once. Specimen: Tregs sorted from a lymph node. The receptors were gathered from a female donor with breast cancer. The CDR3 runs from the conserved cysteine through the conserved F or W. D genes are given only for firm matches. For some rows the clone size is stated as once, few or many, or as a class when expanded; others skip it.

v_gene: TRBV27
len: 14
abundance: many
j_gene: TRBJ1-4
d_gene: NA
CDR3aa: CASSQIPGGEKLFF
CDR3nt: TGTGCCAGCAGTCAGATACCCGGGGGGGAAAAACTGTTTTTT

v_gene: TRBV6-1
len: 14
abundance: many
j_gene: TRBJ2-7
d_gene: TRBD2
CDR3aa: CASTLSGSVYEQYF
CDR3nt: TGTGCCAGCACCCTCAGCGGGAGTGTCTACGAGCAGTACTTC

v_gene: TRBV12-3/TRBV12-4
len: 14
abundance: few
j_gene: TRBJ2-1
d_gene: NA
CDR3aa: CASRMVGSDNEQFF
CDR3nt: TGTGCCAGCAGGATGGTTGGCTCCGACAATGAGCAGTTCTTC

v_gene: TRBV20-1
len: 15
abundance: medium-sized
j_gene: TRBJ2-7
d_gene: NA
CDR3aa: CSAEGRLRGTYEQYF
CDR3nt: TGCAGTGCCGAAGGACGGTTGAGAGGGACCTACGAGCAGTACTTC

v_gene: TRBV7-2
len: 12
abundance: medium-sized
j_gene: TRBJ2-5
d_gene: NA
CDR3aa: CASSPGAGTQYF
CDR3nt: TGTGCCAGCAGTCCGGGGGCGGGGACCCAGTACTTC

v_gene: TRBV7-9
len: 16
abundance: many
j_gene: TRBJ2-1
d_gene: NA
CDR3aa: CASSLSVESTERKQFF
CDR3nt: TGTGCCAGCAGCTTATCGGTAGAAAGCACCGAAAGAAAGCAGTTCTTC

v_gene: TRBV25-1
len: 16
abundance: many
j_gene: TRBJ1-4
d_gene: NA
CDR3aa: CASSELGNRFNEKLFF
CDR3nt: TGTGCCAGCAGTGAATTGGGGAACAGATTTAATGAAAAACTGTTTTTT

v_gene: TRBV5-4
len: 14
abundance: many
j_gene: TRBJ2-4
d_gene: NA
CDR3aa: CASSLMGGKNIQYF
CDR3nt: TGTGCCAGCAGCTTGATGGGGGGAAAAAACATTCAGTACTTC

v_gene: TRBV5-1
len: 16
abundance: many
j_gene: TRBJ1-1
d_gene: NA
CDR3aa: CASSPGQRAMNTEAFF
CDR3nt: TGCGCCAGCAGCCCAGGACAGAGGGCCATGAACACTGAAGCTTTCTTT

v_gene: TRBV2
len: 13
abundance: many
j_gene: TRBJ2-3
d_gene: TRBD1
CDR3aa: CASSRGRGDTQYF
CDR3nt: TGTGCCAGCAGCAGGGGGCGCGGAGATACGCAGTATTTT

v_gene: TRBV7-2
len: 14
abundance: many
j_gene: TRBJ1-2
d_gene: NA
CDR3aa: CASSPQGGVYGYTF
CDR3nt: TGTGCCAGCAGCCCGCAGGGCGGGGTCTATGGCTACACCTTC

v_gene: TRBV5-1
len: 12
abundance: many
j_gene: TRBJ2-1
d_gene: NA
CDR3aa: CASSLGVGEQFF
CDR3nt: TGCGCCAGCAGCTTGGGGGTCGGTGAGCAGTTCTTC

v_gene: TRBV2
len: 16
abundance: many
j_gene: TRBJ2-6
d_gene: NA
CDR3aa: CASSEVWSSGANVLTF
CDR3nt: TGTGCCAGCAGTGAAGTTTGGAGCTCTGGGGCCAACGTCCTGACTTTC

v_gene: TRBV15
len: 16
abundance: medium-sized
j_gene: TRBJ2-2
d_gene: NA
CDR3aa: CARIDSTLPNTGELFF
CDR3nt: TGTGCCAGGATCGACAGTACCCTTCCGAACACCGGGGAGCTGTTTTTT

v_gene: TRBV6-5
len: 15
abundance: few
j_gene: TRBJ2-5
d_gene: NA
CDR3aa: CASSYGVGREETQYF
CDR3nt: TGTGCCAGCAGTTACGGGGTCGGAAGGGAAGAGACCCAGTACTTC

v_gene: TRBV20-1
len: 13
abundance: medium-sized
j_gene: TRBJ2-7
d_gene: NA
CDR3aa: CSASRRLAGEQYF
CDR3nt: TGCAGTGCTAGCCGTCGGTTAGCCGGGGAGCAGTACTTC

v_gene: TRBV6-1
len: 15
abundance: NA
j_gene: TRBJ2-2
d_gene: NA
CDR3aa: CASGEVIKNTGELFF
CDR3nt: TGTGCCAGCGGTGAAGTAATAAAGAACACCGGGGAGCTGTTTTTT

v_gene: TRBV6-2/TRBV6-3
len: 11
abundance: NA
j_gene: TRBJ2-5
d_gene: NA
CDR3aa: CATGGQADQYF
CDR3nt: TGTGCCACCGGGGGACAAGCTGACCAGTACTTC